These 19 T cell receptor beta chains share one sample of origin, sequenced in a study of lymphopenia after photon versus proton radiotherapy. Profiling relied on immunoSEQ multiplex PCR, and the TCRdb table lists in-frame clones only, not all of them. This table holds some 42,000 clones, around 86% found once. The material was peripheral blood, obtained from a patient treated with proton-based radiotherapy. Receptors originate from a woman between 65 and 79 years old with pancreatic cancer.

The chain recombines TRBV4-3 with TRBJ1-1; weak D call: TRBD1 (6 bases). Trimming removed 0 bases at V and 0 bases at J, with 11 bases between. CDR1 is LGHNA and CDR2 is YSLEER in the germline V gene. This CDR3 contains 16 residues. The CDR3 DNA is TGCGCCAGCAGCCAAGACACAGGGAGTATGAACACTGAAGCTTTCTTT. It is translated as CASSQDTGSMNTEAFF.

This sequence joins TRBV13 and TRBJ2-6, with D hard to call. CDR1 is PRHDT and CDR2 is FYEKMQ in the germline V gene (reference sequence). Trimming took 1 base from V and 0 from J, leaving 10 bases between them. This CDR3 has 17 amino acids. The CDR3 sequence: CASSLVMSLSGANVLTF. Here the CDR3 DNA reads TGTGCCAGCAGCTTAGTCATGAGTCTCTCTGGGGCCAACGTCCTGACTTTC.

This chain connects TRBV28 to TRBJ2-5, with 12 positions matching TRBD1. Germline V CDR1 and CDR2: MDHEN, SYDVKM. With 7 bases clipped from V and 4 bases from J, the junction kept 7 bases outside the gene matches. This CDR3 has 15 residues. CDR3 bases: TGTGCCAGCACCGGAGGGGACAGGGGGCGAGAGACCCAGTACTTC. It is translated as CASTGGDRGRETQYF.

The CDR3 DNA is TGTGCCAGCAGCCGGAACAGGGCGAATAATGAAAAACTGTTTTTT. It is translated as CASSRNRANNEKLFF. This rearrangement joins TRBV2 to TRBJ1-4, with D tentatively TRBD1 (6 bases). Germline-derived CDR1 and CDR2 are SNHLY and FYNNEI. The CDR3 spans 15 residues. Trimming shortened V by 6 bases and J by 4 bases, and 15 bases separated the two germline ends.

This clone was recorded once. The rearrangement joins TRBV28 to TRBJ2-7; D might be TRBD2 (5 bases). The V and J ends lost 5 bases and 5 bases respectively, with 16 bases between them. There are 14 residues in the CDR3. The germline V gene has CDR1 MDHEN and CDR2 SYDVKM. The CDR3 sequence is CASSSSGILDEQYF. The CDR3 nucleotides are TGTGCCAGCAGTAGTTCCGGGATTCTGGACGAGCAGTACTTC.

The chain combines TRBV30 with TRBJ2-6, with D tentatively TRBD1 (5 bases). The CDR3 consists of 15 residues. V gave up 2 bases and J gave up 0 bases, with 8 bases separating them. Per the germline V gene, CDR1 is GTSNPN and CDR2 is SVGIG (reference sequence). The chain's CDR3 is CAWSSGFSGANVLTF. The CDR3, as DNA: TGTGCCTGGAGTTCAGGGTTCTCTGGGGCCAACGTCCTGACTTTC.

This chain joins TRBV13 and TRBJ2-6; 7 bases are a match to TRBD1. The CDR3 covers 17 residues. V shed 5 bases and J 2 bases; nucleotides not matched to a gene: 9. Germline CDR1 is PRHDT and CDR2 is FYEKMQ (reference sequence). The CDR3 nucleotides read TGTGCCAGCAGCATTGTTCAGGGGGTAGCTGGGGCCAACGTCCTGACTTTC. This gives the protein CASSIVQGVAGANVLTF.

In its sample, this clone was seen a few times. V and J are TRBV9 and TRBJ2-5; D is uncertain. CDR1 is SGDLS, CDR2 YYNGEE, per germline. The V gene lost 2 bases and the J gene lost 5 bases, with 10 bases spanning the gap. The length of the CDR3 is 13 residues. The CDR3, as DNA: TGTGCCAGCAGCGTTGGCCTGTCCGAGACCCAGTACTTC. This codes for CASSVGLSETQYF. The whole variable domain, filled in from reference TRBV9 and TRBJ2-5, reads DSGVTQTPKHLITATGQRVTLRCSPRSGDLSVYWYQQSLDQGLQFLIQYYNGEERAKGNILERFSAQQFPDLHSELNLSSLELGDSALYFCASSVGLSETQYFGPGTRLLVL.

The chain has TRBV5-1 and TRBJ2-1; TRBD2 matches at 7 bases. Per the germline V gene, CDR1 is SGHRS and CDR2 is YFSETQ. The CDR3 is made up of 16 amino acids. The ends lost 2 bases at V and 9 bases at J; junction bases unmatched: 14. The CDR3, as DNA: TGCGCCAGCAGCTTAACGGCGGGAGTAAATGAGGGTGAGCAGTTCTTC. Its protein product is CASSLTAGVNEGEQFF.

V and J are TRBV7-2 and TRBJ2-7; D may be TRBD2 (6 bases). Germline V CDR1 and CDR2: SGHTA, FQGNSA. The V gene lost 1 base and the J gene lost 3 bases, with 13 bases spanning the gap. The CDR3 contains 15 residues. CDR3 bases: TGTGCCAGCAGCTTAGGGGGACTTCAGCTCTACGAGCAGTACTTC. Amino acids: CASSLGGLQLYEQYF.

As to this clone: Germline is not matched at one junction end, which may reflect a read error. The V call is TRBV6-6, the J call TRBJ2-7; D remains unclear. CDR3 size: 13 residues. Germline lookup yields CDR1 MNHNY and CDR2 SVGAGI (reference sequence). The CDR3 DNA follows: TGTGCCATCAGTGAGTCGAAACAGAACGAGCAGTACTTC. Protein: CAISESKQNEQYF.

V is TRBV29-1 and J is TRBJ2-3; 7 bases line up with TRBD1. This CDR3 has 18 residues. Losses at the gene ends were 6 bases for V and 0 bases for J; bases not matched to a gene: 18. The germline V gene has CDR1 SQVTM and CDR2 ANQGSEA. The CDR3 spells CSVPPPRFDRASTDTQYF. The CDR3 DNA is TGCAGCGTCCCCCCTCCCAGATTCGACAGGGCCAGCACAGATACGCAGTATTTT.

Only one count was recorded for this clone. The V and J genes are TRBV7-2 and TRBJ1-3, with D tentatively TRBD1 (5 bases). CDR1 and CDR2 (germline): SGHTA, FQGNSA. This CDR3 has 16 residues. Between the trimmed V and J ends, which lost 5 bases and 0 bases, there was a span of 14 bases. The CDR3 here is CASSLDSQNSGNTIYF. The CDR3 nucleotides read TGTGCCAGCAGCCTCGACAGTCAGAACTCTGGAAACACCATATATTTT. Supplemented by reference TRBV7-2 and TRBJ1-3, the full variable domain reads GAGVSQSPSNKVTEKGKDVELRCDPISGHTALYWYRQSLGQGLEFLIYFQGNSAPDKSGLPSDRFSAERTGGSVSTLTIQRTQQEDSAVYLCASSLDSQNSGNTIYFGEGSWLTVV.

The count of this clone is one. V usage is TRBV14 and J usage is TRBJ2-2, with 7 positions matching TRBD2. The length of the CDR3 is 17 residues. Germline V gene data show CDR1 as SGHDN and CDR2 as FVKESK. Trimming took 4 bases from V and 0 from J; bases not matched to a gene: 8. The CDR3 coding sequence is TGTGCCAGCAGCCGACAGTTAAGCGGGGCGAACACCGGGGAGCTGTTTTTT. Its protein is CASSRQLSGANTGELFF.

The CDR3 loop is CASSESSLYSNQPQHF. The DNA of the CDR3 is TGTGCCAGCAGTGAGTCTTCGCTATATAGCAATCAGCCCCAGCATTTT. The chain has TRBV6-1 and TRBJ1-5; D unresolved. There are 16 residues in the CDR3. V was pared by 3 bases and J by 0 bases, with 12 bases between. Germline-derived CDR1 and CDR2 are MNHNS and SASEGT.

The V gene is TRBV18, the J gene TRBJ2-7; TRBD1 is a possible D gene (6 bases). The CDR3 is 14 residues long. Germline V gives CDR1 KGHSH, CDR2 LQKENI. Trimming stripped 6 bases from V and 5 bases from J, with 17 bases between. The DNA for the CDR3 is TGTGCCAGCTCCGACTACCCAGGGGCCCACGAGCAGTACTTC. Amino acid sequence: CASSDYPGAHEQYF.

V usage is TRBV13 and J usage is TRBJ2-1; 8 bases line up with TRBD1. Germline assignment: CDR1 PRHDT and CDR2 FYEKMQ (reference sequence). The CDR3 length is 15 residues. V gave up 9 bases and J gave up 8 bases; unmatched junction bases: 15. The DNA of the CDR3 is TGTGCCAGTATGGACCGGGACAGGAATTGGTATGAGCAGTTCTTC. Translated, it gives CASMDRDRNWYEQFF.

The rearrangement joins TRBV14 to TRBJ2-7; the D gene is possibly TRBD1 (5 bases). V was cut by 6 bases and J by 6 bases, with 12 bases left in between. This CDR3 comprises 12 residues. CDR1 and CDR2 from the germline V gene are SGHDN and FVKESK. CDR3 bases: TGTGCCAGCAGTCAATCAGGGCTCGAGCAGTACTTC. Protein: CASSQSGLEQYF.

Concerning this clone: Other DNA sequences from this sample encode an identical CDR3 as well. The chain recombines TRBV5-4 with TRBJ2-3, with D unclear. The CDR3 contains 12 residues. Trimming took 4 bases from V and 1 from J, leaving 4 bases between them. Germline V CDR1 and CDR2: SGHNT, YYREEE (reference sequence). The CDR3 coding sequence is TGTGCCAGCAGCAGGGGCACAGATACGCAGTATTTT. Protein: CASSRGTDTQYF.